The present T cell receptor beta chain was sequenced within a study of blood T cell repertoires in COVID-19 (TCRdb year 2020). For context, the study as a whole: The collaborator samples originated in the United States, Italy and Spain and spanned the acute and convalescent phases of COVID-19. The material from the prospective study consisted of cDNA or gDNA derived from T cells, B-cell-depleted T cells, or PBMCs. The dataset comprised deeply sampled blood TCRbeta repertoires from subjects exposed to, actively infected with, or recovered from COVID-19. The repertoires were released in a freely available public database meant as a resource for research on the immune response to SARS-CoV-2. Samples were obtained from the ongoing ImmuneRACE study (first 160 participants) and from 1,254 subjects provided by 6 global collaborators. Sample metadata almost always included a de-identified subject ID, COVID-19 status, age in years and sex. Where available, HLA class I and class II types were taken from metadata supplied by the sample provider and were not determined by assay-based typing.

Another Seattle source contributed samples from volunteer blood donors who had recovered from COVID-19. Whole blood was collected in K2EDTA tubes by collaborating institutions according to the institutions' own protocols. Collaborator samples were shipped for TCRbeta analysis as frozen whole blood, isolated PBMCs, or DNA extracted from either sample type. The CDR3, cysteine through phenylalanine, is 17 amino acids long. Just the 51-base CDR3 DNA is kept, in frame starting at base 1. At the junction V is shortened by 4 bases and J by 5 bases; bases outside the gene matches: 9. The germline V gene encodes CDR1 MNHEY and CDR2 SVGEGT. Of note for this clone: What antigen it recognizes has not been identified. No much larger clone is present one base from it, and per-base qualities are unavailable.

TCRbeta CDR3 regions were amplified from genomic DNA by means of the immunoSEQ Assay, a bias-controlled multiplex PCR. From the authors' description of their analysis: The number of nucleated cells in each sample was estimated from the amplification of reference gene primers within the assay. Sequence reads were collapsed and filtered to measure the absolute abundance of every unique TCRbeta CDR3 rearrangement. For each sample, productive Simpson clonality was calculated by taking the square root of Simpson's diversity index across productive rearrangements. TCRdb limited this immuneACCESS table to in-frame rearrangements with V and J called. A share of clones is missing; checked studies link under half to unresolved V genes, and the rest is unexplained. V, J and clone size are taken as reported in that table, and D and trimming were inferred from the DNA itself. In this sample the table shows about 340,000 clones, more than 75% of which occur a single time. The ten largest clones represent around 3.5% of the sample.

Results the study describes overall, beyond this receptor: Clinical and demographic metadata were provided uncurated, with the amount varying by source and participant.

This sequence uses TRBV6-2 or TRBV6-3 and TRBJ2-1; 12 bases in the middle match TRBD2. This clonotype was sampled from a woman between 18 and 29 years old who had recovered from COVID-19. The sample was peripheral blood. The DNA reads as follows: TGTGCCAGCAGTTCTGATCTAGCGGGAGGGCCCCACAATGAGCAGTTCTTC. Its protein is CASSSDLAGGPHNEQFF.